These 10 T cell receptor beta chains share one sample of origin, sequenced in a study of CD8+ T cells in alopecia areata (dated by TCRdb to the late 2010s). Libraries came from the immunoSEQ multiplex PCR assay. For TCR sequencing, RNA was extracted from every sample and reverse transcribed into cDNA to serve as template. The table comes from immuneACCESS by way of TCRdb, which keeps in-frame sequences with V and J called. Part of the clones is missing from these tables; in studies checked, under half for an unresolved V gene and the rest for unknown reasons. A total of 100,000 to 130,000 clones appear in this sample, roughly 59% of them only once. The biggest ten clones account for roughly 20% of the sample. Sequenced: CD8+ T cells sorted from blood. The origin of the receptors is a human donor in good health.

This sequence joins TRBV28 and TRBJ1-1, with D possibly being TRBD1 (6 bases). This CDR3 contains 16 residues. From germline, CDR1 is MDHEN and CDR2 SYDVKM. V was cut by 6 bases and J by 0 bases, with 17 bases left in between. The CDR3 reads CASRDGEGGMNTEAFF. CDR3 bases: TGTGCCAGCAGGGACGGCGAGGGGGGGATGAACACTGAAGCTTTCTTT.

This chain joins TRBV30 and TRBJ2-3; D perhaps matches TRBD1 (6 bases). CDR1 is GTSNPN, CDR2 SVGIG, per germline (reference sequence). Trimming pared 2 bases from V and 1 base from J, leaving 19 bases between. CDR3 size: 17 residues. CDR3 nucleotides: TGTGCCTGGAGTTTCATGGGGACAACCTATCGCACAGATACGCAGTATTTT. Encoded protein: CAWSFMGTTYRTDTQYF.

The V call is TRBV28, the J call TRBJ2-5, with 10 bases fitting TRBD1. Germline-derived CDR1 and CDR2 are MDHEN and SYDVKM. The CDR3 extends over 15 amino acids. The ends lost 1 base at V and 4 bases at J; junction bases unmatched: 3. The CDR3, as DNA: TGTGCCAGCAGTTTATTGTGGGACAGGGGAGAGACCCAGTACTTC. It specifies CASSLLWDRGETQYF.

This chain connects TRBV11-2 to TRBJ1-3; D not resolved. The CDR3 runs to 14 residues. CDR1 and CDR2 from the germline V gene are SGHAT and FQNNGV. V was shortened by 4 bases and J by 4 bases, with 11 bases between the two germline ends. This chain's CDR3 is CASSYPAGGNTIYF. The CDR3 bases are TGTGCCAGCAGCTACCCCGCGGGGGGAAACACCATATATTTT.

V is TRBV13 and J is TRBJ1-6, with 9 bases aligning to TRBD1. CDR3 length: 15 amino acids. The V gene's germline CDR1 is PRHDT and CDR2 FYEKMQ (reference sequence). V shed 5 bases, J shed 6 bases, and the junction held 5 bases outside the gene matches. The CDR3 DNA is TGTGCCAGCAGCCCGGGGACAGGGACTAATTCACCCCTCCACTTT. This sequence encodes CASSPGTGTNSPLHF. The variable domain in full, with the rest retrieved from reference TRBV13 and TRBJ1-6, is AAGVIQSPRHLIKEKRETATLKCYPIPRHDTVYWYQQGPGQDPQFLISFYEKMQSDKGSIPDRFSAQQFSDYHSELNMSSLELGDSALYFCASSPGTGTNSPLHFGNGTRLTVT.

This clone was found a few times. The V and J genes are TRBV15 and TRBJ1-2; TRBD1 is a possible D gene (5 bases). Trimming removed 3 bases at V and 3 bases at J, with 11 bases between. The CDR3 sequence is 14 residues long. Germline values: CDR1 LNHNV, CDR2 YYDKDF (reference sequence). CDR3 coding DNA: TGTGCCACCAGCAGGCAGGGTTCGGACTATGGCTACACCTTC. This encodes CATSRQGSDYGYTF.

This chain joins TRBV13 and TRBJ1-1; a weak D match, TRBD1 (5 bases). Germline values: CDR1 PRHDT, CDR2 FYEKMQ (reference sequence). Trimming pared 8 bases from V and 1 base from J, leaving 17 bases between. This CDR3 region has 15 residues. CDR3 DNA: TGTGCCAGCGGGGCCAGGTCGGTGGGGAACACTGAAGCTTTCTTT. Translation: CASGARSVGNTEAFF.

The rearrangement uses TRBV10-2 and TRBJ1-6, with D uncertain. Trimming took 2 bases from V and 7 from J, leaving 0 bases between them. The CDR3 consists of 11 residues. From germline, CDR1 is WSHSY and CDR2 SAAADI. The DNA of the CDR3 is TGCGCCAGCAGTGAGAATTCACCCCTCCACTTT. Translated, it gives CASSENSPLHF.

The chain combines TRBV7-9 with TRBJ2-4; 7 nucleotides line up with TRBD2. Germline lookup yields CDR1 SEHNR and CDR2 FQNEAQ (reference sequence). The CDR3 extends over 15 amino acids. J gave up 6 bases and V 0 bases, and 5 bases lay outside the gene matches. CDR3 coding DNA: TGTGCCAGCAGCTTAGCTTGGTCTAGCGGAAACATTCAGTACTTC. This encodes CASSLAWSSGNIQYF.

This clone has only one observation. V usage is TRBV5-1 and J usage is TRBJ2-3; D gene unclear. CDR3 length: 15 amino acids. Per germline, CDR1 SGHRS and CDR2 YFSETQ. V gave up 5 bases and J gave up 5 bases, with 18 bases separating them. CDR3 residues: CASSGLVGYGDTQYF. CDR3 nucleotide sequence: TGCGCCAGCAGTGGGCTGGTCGGGTATGGAGATACGCAGTATTTT. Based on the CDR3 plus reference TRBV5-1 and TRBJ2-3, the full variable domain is KAGVTQTPRYLIKTRGQQVTLSCSPISGHRSVSWYQQTPGQGLQFLFEYFSETQRNKGNFPGRFSGRQFSNSRSEMNVSTLELGDSALYLCASSGLVGYGDTQYFGPGTRLTVL.